This TCR beta chain was captured by sequencing in a study of blood T cells in healthy people across ages. Study results and caveats: Unsorted PBMCs ruled out conclusive naive versus antigen-experienced comparison.

Sample-barcoded 5' priming and a J-beta primer mix drove a second PCR of roughly 6 to 12 cycles. TCRdb passed the 5' RACE reads through MiXCR, listing each CDR3 protein once. The repertoire holds some 700,000 distinct CDR3 sequences, with approximately 43% as singletons. The total RNA that was extracted per sample amounted to at least 5.5 micrograms. Of note for this clonotype: Its antigen is not identified.

V lost 0 bases and J 4 bases, leaving 12 bases between the germline ends. The CDR3 contains 15 residues. The chain uses TRBV12-3 or TRBV12-4 and TRBJ1-2; D gene ambiguous. This clonotype originated in a woman aged 55-75 years in good health. The sequenced sample was blood. The DNA of the CDR3 is TGTGCCAGCAGTTTAGCGTGGAGTTTCAGCTATGGCTACACCTTC. This encodes CASSLAWSFSYGYTF.